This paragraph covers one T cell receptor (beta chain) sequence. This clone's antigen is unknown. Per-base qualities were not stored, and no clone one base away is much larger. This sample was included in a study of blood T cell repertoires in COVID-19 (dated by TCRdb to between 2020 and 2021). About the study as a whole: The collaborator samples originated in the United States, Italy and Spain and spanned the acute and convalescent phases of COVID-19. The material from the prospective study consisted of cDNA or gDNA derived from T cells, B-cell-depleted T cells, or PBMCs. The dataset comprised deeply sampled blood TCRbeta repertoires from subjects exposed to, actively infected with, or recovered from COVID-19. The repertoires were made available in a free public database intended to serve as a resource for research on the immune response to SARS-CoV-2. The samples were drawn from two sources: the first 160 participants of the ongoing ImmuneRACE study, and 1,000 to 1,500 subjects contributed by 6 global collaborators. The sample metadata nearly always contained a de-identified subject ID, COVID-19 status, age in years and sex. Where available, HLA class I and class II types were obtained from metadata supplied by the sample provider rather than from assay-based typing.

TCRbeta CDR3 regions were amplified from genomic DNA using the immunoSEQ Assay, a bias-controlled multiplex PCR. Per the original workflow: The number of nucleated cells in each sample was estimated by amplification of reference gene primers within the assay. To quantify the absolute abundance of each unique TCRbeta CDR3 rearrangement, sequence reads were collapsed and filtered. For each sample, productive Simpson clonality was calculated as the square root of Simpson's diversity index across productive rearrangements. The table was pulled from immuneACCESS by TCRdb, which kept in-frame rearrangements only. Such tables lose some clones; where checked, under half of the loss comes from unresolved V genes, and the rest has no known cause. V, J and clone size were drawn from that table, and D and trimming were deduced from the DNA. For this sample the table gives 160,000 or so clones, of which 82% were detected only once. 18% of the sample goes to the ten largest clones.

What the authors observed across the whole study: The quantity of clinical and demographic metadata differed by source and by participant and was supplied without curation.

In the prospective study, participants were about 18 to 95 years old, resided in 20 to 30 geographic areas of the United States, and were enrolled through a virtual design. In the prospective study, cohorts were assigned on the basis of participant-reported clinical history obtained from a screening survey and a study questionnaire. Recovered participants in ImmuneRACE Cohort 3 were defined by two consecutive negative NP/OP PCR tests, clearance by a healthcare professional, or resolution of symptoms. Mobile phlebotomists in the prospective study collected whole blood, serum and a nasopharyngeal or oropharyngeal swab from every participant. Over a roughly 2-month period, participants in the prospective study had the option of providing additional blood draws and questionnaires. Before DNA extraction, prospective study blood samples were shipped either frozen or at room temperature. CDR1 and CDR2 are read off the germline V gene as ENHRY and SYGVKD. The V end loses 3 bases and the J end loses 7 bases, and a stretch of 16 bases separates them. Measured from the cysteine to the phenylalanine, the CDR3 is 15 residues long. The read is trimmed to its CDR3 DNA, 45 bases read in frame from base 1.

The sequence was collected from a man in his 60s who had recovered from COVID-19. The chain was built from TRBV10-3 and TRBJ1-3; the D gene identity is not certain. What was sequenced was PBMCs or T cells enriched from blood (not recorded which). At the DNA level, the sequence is TGTGCCATCAGTGAATCCCAAATACGAGGGAACACCATATATTTT. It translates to CAISESQIRGNTIYF.